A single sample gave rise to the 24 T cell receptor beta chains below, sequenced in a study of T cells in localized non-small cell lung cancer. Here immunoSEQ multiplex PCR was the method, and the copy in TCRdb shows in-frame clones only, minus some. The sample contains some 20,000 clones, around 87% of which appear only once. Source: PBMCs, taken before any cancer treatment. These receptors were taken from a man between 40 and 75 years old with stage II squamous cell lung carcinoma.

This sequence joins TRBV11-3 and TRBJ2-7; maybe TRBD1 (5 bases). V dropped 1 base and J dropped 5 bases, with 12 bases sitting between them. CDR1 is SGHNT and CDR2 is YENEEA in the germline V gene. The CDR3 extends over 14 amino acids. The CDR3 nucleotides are TGTGCCAGCAGCTTAGGTGGGGCCGTCCACGAGCAGTACTTC. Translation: CASSLGGAVHEQYF.

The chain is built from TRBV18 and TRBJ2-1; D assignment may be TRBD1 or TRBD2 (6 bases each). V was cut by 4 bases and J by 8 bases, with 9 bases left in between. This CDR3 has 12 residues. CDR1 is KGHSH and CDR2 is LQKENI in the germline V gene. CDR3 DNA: TGTGCCAGCTCACAGGGGGGAGATGAGCAGTTCTTC. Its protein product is CASSQGGDEQFF.

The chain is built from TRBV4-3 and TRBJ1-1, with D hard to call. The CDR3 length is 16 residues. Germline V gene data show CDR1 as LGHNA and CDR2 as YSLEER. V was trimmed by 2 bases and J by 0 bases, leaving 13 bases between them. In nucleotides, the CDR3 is TGCGCCAGCAGCCAATCTGGATCCCTAATGAACACTGAAGCTTTCTTT. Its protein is CASSQSGSLMNTEAFF.

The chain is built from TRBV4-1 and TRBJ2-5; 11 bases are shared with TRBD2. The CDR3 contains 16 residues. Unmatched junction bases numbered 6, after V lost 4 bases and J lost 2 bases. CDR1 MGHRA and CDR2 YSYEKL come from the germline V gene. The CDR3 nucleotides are TGCGCCAGCAGCCTGAGACTAGCGGGGAGGCAAGAGACCCAGTACTTC. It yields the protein CASSLRLAGRQETQYF.

The CDR3 nucleotides read TGTGCCAGCAGCACGATTCGACAGGGAAGTAGTGAAAAACTGTTTTTT. It encodes CASSTIRQGSSEKLFF. The chain recombines TRBV5-6 with TRBJ1-4, with 7 bases that match TRBD1. In germline, CDR1 is SGHDT, CDR2 YYEEEE. The CDR3 consists of 16 residues. V shed 4 bases and J 7 bases; nucleotides not matched to a gene: 13.

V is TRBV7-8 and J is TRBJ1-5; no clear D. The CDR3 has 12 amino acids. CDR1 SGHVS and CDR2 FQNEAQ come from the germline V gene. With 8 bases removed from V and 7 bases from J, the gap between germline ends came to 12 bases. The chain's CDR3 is CASGGIVQPQHF. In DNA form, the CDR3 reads TGTGCCAGCGGCGGAATTGTGCAGCCCCAGCATTTT. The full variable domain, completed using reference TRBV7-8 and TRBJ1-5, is GAGVSQSPRYKVAKRGQDVALRCDPISGHVSLFWYQQALGQGPEFLTYFQNEAQLDKSGLPSDRFFAERPEGSVSTLKIQRTQQEDSAVYLCASGGIVQPQHFGDGTRLSIL.

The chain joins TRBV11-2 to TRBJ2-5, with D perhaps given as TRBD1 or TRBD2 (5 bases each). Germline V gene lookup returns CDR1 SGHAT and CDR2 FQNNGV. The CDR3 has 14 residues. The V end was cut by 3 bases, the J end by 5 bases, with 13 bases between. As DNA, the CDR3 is TGTGCCAGCAGCTTGGGGACCCTCGGGGAGACCCAGTACTTC. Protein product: CASSLGTLGETQYF.

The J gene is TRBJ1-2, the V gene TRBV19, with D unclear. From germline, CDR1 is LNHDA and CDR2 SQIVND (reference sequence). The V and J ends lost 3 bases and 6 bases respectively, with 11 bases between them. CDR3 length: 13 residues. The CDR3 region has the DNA TGTGCCAGTAGTATCCTCGGAGGGAATGGCTACACCTTC. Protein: CASSILGGNGYTF.

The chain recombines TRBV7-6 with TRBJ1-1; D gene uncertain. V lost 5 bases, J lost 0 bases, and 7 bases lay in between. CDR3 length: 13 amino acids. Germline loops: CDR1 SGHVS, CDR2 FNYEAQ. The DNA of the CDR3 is TGTGCCAGCAGCCAAGGCATGAACACTGAAGCTTTCTTT. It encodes CASSQGMNTEAFF.

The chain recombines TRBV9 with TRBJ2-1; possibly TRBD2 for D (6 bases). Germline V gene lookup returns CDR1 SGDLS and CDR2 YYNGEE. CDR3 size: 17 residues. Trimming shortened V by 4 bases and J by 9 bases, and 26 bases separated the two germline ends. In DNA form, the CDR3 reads TGTGCCAGCAGCTCAGGCCTAGCCGCTTGGGAGGTTGCTGAGCAGTTCTTC. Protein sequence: CASSSGLAAWEVAEQFF. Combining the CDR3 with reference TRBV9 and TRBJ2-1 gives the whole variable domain DSGVTQTPKHLITATGQRVTLRCSPRSGDLSVYWYQQSLDQGLQFLIQYYNGEERAKGNILERFSAQQFPDLHSELNLSSLELGDSALYFCASSSGLAAWEVAEQFFGPGTRLTVL.

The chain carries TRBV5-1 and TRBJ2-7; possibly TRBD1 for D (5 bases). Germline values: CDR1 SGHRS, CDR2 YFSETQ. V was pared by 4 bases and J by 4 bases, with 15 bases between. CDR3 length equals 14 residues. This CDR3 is CASSHKEQGYEQYF. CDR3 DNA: TGCGCCAGCAGCCACAAGGAGCAGGGTTACGAGCAGTACTTC.

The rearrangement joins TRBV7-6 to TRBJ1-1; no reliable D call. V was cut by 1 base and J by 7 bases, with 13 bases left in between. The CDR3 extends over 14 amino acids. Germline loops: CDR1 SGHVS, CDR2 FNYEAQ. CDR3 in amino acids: CASSLGTQKYEAFF. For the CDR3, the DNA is TGTGCCAGCAGCTTAGGGACCCAAAAATATGAAGCTTTCTTT. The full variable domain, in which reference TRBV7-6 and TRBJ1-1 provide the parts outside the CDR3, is GAGVSQSPRYKVTKRGQDVALRCDPISGHVSLYWYRQALGQGPEFLTYFNYEAQQDKSGLPNDRFSAERPEGSISTLTIQRTEQRDSAMYRCASSLGTQKYEAFFGQGTRLTVV.

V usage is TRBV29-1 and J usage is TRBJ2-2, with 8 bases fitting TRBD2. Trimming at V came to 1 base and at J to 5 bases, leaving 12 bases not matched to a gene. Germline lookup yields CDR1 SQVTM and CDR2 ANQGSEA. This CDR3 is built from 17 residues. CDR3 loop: CSVEGPGGTIQTGELFF. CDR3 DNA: TGCAGCGTTGAAGGGCCGGGGGGGACTATTCAAACCGGGGAGCTGTTTTTT.

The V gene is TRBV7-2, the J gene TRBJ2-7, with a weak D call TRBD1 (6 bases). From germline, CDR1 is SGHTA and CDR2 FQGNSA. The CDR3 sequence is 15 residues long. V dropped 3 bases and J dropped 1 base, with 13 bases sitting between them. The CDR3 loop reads CASSFPQGRSYEQYF. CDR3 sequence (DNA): TGTGCCAGCAGCTTCCCCCAGGGGCGTTCCTACGAGCAGTACTTC.

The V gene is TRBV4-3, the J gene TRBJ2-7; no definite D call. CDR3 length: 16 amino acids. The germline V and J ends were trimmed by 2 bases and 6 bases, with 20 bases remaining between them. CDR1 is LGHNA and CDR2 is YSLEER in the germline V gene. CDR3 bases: TGCGCCAGCAGCCAAAGACCCGCACCCCAAACGGGCGAGCAGTACTTC. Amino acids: CASSQRPAPQTGEQYF.

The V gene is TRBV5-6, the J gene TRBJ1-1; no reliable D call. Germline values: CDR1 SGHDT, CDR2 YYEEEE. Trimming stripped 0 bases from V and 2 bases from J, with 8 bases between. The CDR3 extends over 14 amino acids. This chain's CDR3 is CASSLVAGNTEAFF. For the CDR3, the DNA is TGTGCCAGCAGCTTGGTTGCGGGAAACACTGAAGCTTTCTTT.

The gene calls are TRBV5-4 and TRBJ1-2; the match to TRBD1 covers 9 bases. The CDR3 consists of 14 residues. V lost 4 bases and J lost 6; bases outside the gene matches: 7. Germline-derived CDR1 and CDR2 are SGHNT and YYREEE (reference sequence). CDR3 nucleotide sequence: TGTGCCAGCAGCCGACCGGGACAGGGTCATGGCTACACCTTC. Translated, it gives CASSRPGQGHGYTF.

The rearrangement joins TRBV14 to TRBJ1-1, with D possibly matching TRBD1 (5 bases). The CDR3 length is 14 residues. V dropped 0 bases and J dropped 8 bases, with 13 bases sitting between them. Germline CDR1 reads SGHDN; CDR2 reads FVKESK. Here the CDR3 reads CASSQDLGLPEAFF. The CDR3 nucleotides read TGTGCCAGCAGCCAAGATCTGGGACTGCCCGAAGCTTTCTTT.

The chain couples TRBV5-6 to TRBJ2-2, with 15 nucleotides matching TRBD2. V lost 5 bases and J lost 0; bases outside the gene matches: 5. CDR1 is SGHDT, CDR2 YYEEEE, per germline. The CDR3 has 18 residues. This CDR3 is CASRRTSGRAANTGELFF. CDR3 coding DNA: TGTGCCAGCAGGAGGACTAGCGGGAGGGCCGCGAACACCGGGGAGCTGTTTTTT. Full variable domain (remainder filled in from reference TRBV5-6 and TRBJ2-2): DAGVTQSPTHLIKTRGQQVTLRCSPKSGHDTVSWYQQALGQGPQFIFQYYEEEERQRGNFPDRFSGHQFPNYSSELNVNALLLGDSALYLCASRRTSGRAANTGELFFGEGSRLTVL.

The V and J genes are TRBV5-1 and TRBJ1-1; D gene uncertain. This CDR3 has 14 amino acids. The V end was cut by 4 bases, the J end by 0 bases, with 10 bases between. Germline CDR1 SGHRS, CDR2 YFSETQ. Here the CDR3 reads CASSPGPMNTEAFF. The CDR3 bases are TGCGCCAGCAGCCCGGGTCCCATGAACACTGAAGCTTTCTTT.

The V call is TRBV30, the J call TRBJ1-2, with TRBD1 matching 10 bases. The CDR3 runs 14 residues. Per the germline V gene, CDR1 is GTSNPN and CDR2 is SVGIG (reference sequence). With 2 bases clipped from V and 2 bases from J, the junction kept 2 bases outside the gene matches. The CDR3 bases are TGTGCCTGGAGTTCGGGACAGGGGAACTATGGCTACACCTTC. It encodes CAWSSGQGNYGYTF. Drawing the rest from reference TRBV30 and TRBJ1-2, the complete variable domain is SQTIHQWPATLVQPVGSPLSLECTVEGTSNPNLYWYRQAAGRGLQLLFYSVGIGQISSEVPQNLSASRPQDRQFILSSKKLLLSDSGFYLCAWSSGQGNYGYTFGSGTRLTVV.

The CDR3 spells CASRFSCRTVINTIYF. CDR3 coding DNA: TGTGCAAGTCGCTTCAGTTGTCGGACAGTGATTAACACCATATATTTT. The chain is built from TRBV12-2 and TRBJ1-3; the table names TRBD1, a call not compared with the DNA. TRBV12-2 is a listed pseudogene. CDR3 length: 16 amino acids.

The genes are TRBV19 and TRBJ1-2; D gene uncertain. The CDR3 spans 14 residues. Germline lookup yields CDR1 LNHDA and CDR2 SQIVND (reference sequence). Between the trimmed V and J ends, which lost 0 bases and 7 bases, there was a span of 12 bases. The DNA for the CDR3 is TGTGCCAGTAGTATAGAGGCCCCGTCGGGTGGCTACACCTTC. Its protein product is CASSIEAPSGGYTF.

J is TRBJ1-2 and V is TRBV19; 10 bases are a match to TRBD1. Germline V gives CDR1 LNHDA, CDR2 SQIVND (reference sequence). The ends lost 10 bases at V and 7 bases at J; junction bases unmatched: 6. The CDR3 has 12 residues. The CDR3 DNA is TGTGCCACTGACGACAGGGGGCCTGGCTACACCTTC. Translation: CATDDRGPGYTF.